This TCR beta chain was sequenced in a study of vaccination effects on CD4 cells after COVID-19. About the study: Each participant received a vaccine that was either BNT162b2 or mRNA-1273, given as two doses.

Method: immunoSEQ multiplex PCR; TCRdb's copy keeps in-frame clones and lacks some. The profile shows 65,000 to 80,000 clones, roughly three quarters of them singletons. Following culture for around 10 days, CD4+ T cells were isolated. Vaccine recipients, nucleocapsid antibody negative, had no prior SARS-CoV-2 infection. This clone was seen once. Its specificity is unknown. The receptor was isolated from a human donor who received a COVID-19 vaccine. The sample here was CD4+ T cells from PBMCs cultured without peptide, taken before COVID-19 vaccination.

Here the CDR3 DNA reads TGTGCCAGCAGTGACAACAGGGGCACAGATACGCAGTATTTT. Residues: CASSDNRGTDTQYF. The genes are TRBV6-1 and TRBJ2-3, with a tentative D call TRBD1 (6 bases). The CDR3 totals 14 residues. V lost 3 bases to trimming and J lost 1 base, with 8 bases between them. Looked up from germline, CDR1 is MNHNS and CDR2 is SASEGT.